The 9 T cell receptor beta chains given below trace back to one sample, sequenced in a study of T-cell reconstitution after alpha-beta-depleted transplantation in children. TCRbeta library preparation incorporated unique molecular identifiers. TCRdb passed the PCR reads through MiXCR, listing each CDR3 protein once. The sample lists over 150,000 distinct CDR3 sequences, about 7% occurring once. The sequenced sample was PBMCs, obtained before TCRalphabeta/CD19-depleted stem cell transplant. All receptors come from a boy aged 2 to 9 with acute lymphoblastic leukemia, due to receive a stem cell transplant.

V is TRBV29-1 and J is TRBJ2-3; TRBD2 agrees at 8 bases. V was clipped by 1 base and J by 3 bases; unmatched bases: 9. The CDR3 sequence is 16 residues long. Per the germline V gene, CDR1 is SQVTM and CDR2 is ANQGSEA. The CDR3 here is CSVEVRRAGETDTQYF. The CDR3 coding sequence is TGCAGCGTTGAAGTCCGGAGAGCGGGAGAAACAGATACGCAGTATTTT.

At least ten counts were recorded for this clonotype. This chain joins TRBV5-1 and TRBJ1-4; possibly TRBD1 for D (6 bases). Between the trimmed V and J ends, which lost 7 bases and 8 bases, there was a span of 12 bases. The CDR3 runs 12 residues. Germline CDR1 reads SGHRS; CDR2 reads YFSETQ. Here the CDR3 reads CASGTGSEKLFF. Written as DNA, the CDR3 is TGCGCCAGCGGCACAGGGAGCGAAAAACTGTTTTTT.

This chain connects TRBV7-8 to TRBJ1-2, with D uncertain. Germline V lookup: CDR1 SGHVS, CDR2 FQNEAQ. V gave up 3 bases and J gave up 3 bases, with 11 bases separating them. This CDR3 has 14 residues. This chain's CDR3 is CASSLRHGDYGYTF. The CDR3 DNA reads TGTGCCAGCAGCTTGAGACACGGGGACTATGGCTACACCTTC.

The rearrangement joins TRBV7-9 to TRBJ1-1, with D possibly being TRBD1 (6 bases). Germline V gives CDR1 SEHNR, CDR2 FQNEAQ (reference sequence). Trimming removed 4 bases from V and 1 base from J, with 10 bases in between. The CDR3 has 14 amino acids. Here the CDR3 reads CASSSRGENTEAFF. CDR3 DNA sequence: TGTGCCAGCAGCTCCAGGGGTGAGAACACTGAAGCTTTCTTT.

DNA for the CDR3: TGTGCCACCAGGGCGGCACTCACAGATACGCAGTATTTT. It specifies CATRAALTDTQYF. The genes are TRBV10-3 and TRBJ2-3, with D maybe TRBD1 (5 bases). The CDR3 runs 13 residues. V lost 10 bases and J lost 2, with 13 bases in between. CDR1 is ENHRY and CDR2 is SYGVKD in the germline V gene.

In the case of this clonotype: This may come from a read error, since a much larger clone is one base off. Since the CDR3 does not end with the conserved phenylalanine or tryptophan, this likely comes from a read error. The V call is TRBV12-5, the J call TRBJ1-3, with a possible D match to TRBD1 (6 bases). V shed 2 bases and J shed 7 bases, with 24 bases lying between them. The CDR3 covers 18 residues. Germline assignment: CDR1 LGHNT and CDR2 FRNRAP. CDR3 bases: TGTGCTAGTGGTTTGAAGCTACCTTCGGGACACTCGAGGAACACCATATATTAT. Residues: CASGLKLPSGHSRNTIYY.

This chain connects TRBV6-1 to TRBJ1-1; no reliable D call. V lost 2 bases, J lost 5 bases, and 18 bases lay in between. The CDR3 extends over 16 amino acids. From germline, CDR1 is MNHNS and CDR2 SASEGT. The CDR3 sequence is CASSEYFGGIGTEAFF. CDR3 nucleotide sequence: TGTGCCAGCAGTGAATATTTCGGAGGGATTGGAACTGAAGCTTTCTTT.

In this sample, this clonotype turned up many times. This sequence joins TRBV20-1 and TRBJ2-1; 14 bases map to TRBD2. Germline CDR1 DFQATT, CDR2 SNEGSKA (reference sequence). The V gene end was trimmed by 0 bases and the J gene end by 6 bases; junction bases not matched to a gene: 4. The CDR3 runs to 16 residues. CDR3 in DNA: TGCAGTGCTAGAGAGGGACTAGCGGGAGAGGGCAATGAGCAGTTCTTC. Its protein product is CSAREGLAGEGNEQFF.

V and J are TRBV28 and TRBJ1-5, with TRBD1 identical over 12 bases. CDR1 MDHEN and CDR2 SYDVKM come from the germline V gene. The CDR3 totals 19 residues. The junction had 14 bases not matched to a gene; V was cut back by 8 bases and J by 0 bases. CDR3 in DNA: TGTGCCAGCCGGGACAGGGGGCGCCGGGGGTTGAATAGCAATCAGCCCCAGCATTTT. Its translation: CASRDRGRRGLNSNQPQHF.